The T cell receptor beta chain under discussion was sequenced for a study of CD8 T cells in ankylosing spondylitis. This clonotype showed up many times. What it binds is not known. Quantitative 5'-RACE with molecular barcodes generated TCR beta libraries. TCRdb independently ran MiXCR on the 5' RACE reads; one entry per CDR3 protein. The profile shows about 510,000 distinct CDR3 sequences, 5.3% of them singletons. The V and J ends lost 4 bases and 1 base, in that order; junction bases with no gene match: 7. Germline CDR1 reads LNHNV; CDR2 reads YYDKDF (reference sequence). The CDR3 loop spans 15 amino acids. Overall study findings and caveats: As reported, disease-linked clones showed significant enrichment in matched ankylosing spondylitis synovial fluid. About 8 highly homologous variants made up a TCR beta motif, and this motif appeared characteristic of ankylosing spondylitis blood.

The specimen sequenced was blood, either unsorted or a sorted T cell fraction (not recorded which). The gene calls are TRBV15 and TRBJ2-7; TRBD1 matches at 7 bases. The sequence was collected from a male donor with ankylosing spondylitis. The CDR3 DNA reads TGTGCCACCAGCAAAAGACAGGGTGGTTCCTACGAGCAGTACTTC. Residues: CATSKRQGGSYEQYF.